These 14 T cell receptor beta chains were sequenced from one sample in a study of T-cell reconstitution after alpha-beta-depleted transplantation in children. This sample's TCRbeta library carried unique molecular identifier barcodes. Each CDR3 protein gets one entry after TCRdb re-called the PCR reads with MiXCR. The repertoire holds some 78,000 distinct CDR3 sequences, roughly an eighth seen once, with about 30% in the top ten. The specimen comprised PBMCs, mostly from graft donor cells, sampled 180 days after TCRalphabeta/CD19-depleted stem cell transplant. The source of these receptors is a male patient aged 2 to 9 who had a stem cell transplant for acute lymphoblastic leukemia, so the T cells may come from the graft donor.

The chain is built from TRBV5-1 and TRBJ2-3; D is possibly TRBD1 (6 bases). CDR1 and CDR2 (germline): SGHRS, YFSETQ. V was trimmed by 4 bases and J by 6 bases, leaving 15 bases between them. The CDR3 totals 14 residues. This chain's CDR3 is CASSKDGGIDTQYF. CDR3 coding DNA: TGCGCCAGCAGCAAAGATGGGGGCATCGATACGCAGTATTTT.

J is TRBJ2-5 and V is TRBV12-3 or TRBV12-4; 9 bases are shared with TRBD1. V lost 3 bases, J lost 3 bases, and 11 bases stayed unmatched. The CDR3 covers 17 residues. The CDR3 nucleotides read TGTGCCAGCAGTTTCGGAAGACGGGACAGGGTCGAAGAGACCCAGTACTTC. The encoded protein is CASSFGRRDRVEETQYF.

This clonotype has just a few counts. This chain uses TRBV20-1 with TRBJ2-7, with 7 bases lining up with TRBD2. V dropped 3 bases and J dropped 5; count of bases not matched to a gene: 13. The CDR3 is 15 amino acids. In germline, CDR1 is DFQATT, CDR2 SNEGSKA (reference sequence). CDR3 coding DNA: TGCAGTGCTAGCAAAAGTGGGCGGGGGAAGGACGAGCAGTACTTC. Translated, it gives CSASKSGRGKDEQYF.

The genes are TRBV27 and TRBJ2-3; D is unresolved. Trimming pared 5 bases from V and 4 bases from J, leaving 7 bases between. Germline V gene data show CDR1 as MNHEY and CDR2 as SMNVEV (reference sequence). The CDR3 consists of 12 residues. The CDR3 protein is CASSRFPDTQYF. As DNA, the CDR3 is TGTGCCAGCAGTCGGTTCCCAGATACGCAGTATTTT.

This clonotype has only a few counts. J is TRBJ2-7 and V is TRBV6-6; 7 nucleotides line up with TRBD2. Germline CDR1 MNHNY, CDR2 SVGAGI (reference sequence). Trimming cost V 7 bases and J 7 bases; bases outside gene matches: 7. This CDR3 contains 12 residues. CDR3 nucleotide sequence: TGTGCCAGCACCCCTGGGGGGGGAGAGCAGTACTTC. Its protein product is CASTPGGGEQYF.

This clonotype has a count of ten or more. This sequence joins TRBV7-6 and TRBJ2-3; D tentatively fits TRBD1 or TRBD2 (5 bases each). This CDR3 spans 13 amino acids. Per germline, CDR1 SGHVS and CDR2 FNYEAQ. Trimming cost V 4 bases and J 5 bases, with 10 bases left between them. CDR3 in amino acids: CASSWDPLDTQYF. CDR3 nucleotides: TGTGCCAGCAGCTGGGACCCCCTAGATACGCAGTATTTT. Full variable domain (outside the CDR3, taken from reference TRBV7-6 and TRBJ2-3): GAGVSQSPRYKVTKRGQDVALRCDPISGHVSLYWYRQALGQGPEFLTYFNYEAQQDKSGLPNDRFSAERPEGSISTLTIQRTEQRDSAMYRCASSWDPLDTQYFGPGTRLTVL.

The chain is built from TRBV9 and TRBJ1-5; D ambiguous. This CDR3 spans 13 amino acids. V lost 0 bases and J 5 bases, leaving 6 bases between the germline ends. Germline V gene data show CDR1 as SGDLS and CDR2 as YYNGEE. The CDR3 nucleotides are TGTGCCAGCAGCGTAGTGCCGGATCAGCCCCAGCATTTT. This translates into CASSVVPDQPQHF.

The CDR3 loop reads CASSGGRYSNQPQHF. CDR3 DNA sequence: TGTGCCAGCAGCGGGGGACGGTATAGCAATCAGCCCCAGCATTTT. The chain combines TRBV28 with TRBJ1-5; weak D call: TRBD1 (5 bases). The CDR3 runs to 15 residues. The V end was cut by 6 bases, the J end by 0 bases, with 12 bases between. The germline V gene has CDR1 MDHEN and CDR2 SYDVKM.

This clonotype has a single count. This sequence joins TRBV28 and TRBJ1-1; D possibly corresponds to TRBD1 (5 bases). V dropped 6 bases and J dropped 4 bases, with 21 bases sitting between them. CDR1 and CDR2 from the germline V gene are MDHEN and SYDVKM. CDR3 size: 16 residues. The CDR3 DNA is TGTGCCAGCAGCTACTTGTTCAGGGAAAGGGGCACTGAAGCTTTCTTT. It yields the protein CASSYLFRERGTEAFF.

The CDR3 nucleotides are TGTGCCAGCAGCGACCGTTTAAGAGCTGGAAACACCATATATTTT. This encodes CASSDRLRAGNTIYF. The V gene is TRBV9, the J gene TRBJ1-3; D not resolved. Trimming stripped 3 bases from V and 2 bases from J, with 12 bases between. Germline-derived CDR1 and CDR2 are SGDLS and YYNGEE. The CDR3 is 15 amino acids.

This clonotype has a handful of counts. The chain combines TRBV20-1 with TRBJ2-7, with TRBD2 matching over 11 bases. This CDR3 has 16 amino acids. CDR1 and CDR2 (germline): DFQATT, SNEGSKA (reference sequence). The J segment lost 2 bases and the V segment lost 1 base, leaving 7 bases of the junction unmatched. DNA for the CDR3: TGCAGTGCTAGAGTTGGCCTAGCGGGAGGACCCTACGAGCAGTACTTC. As protein: CSARVGLAGGPYEQYF.

The chain combines TRBV9 with TRBJ1-2; D is ambiguous. The germline CDR1 and CDR2 sequences are SGDLS and YYNGEE. V was shortened by 0 bases and J by 1 base, with 10 bases between the two germline ends. This CDR3 has 15 amino acids. The chain's CDR3 is CASSVEGILNYGYTF. CDR3 in DNA: TGTGCCAGCAGCGTAGAAGGTATACTTAACTATGGCTACACCTTC. The full variable domain, its missing parts supplied by reference TRBV9 and TRBJ1-2, is DSGVTQTPKHLITATGQRVTLRCSPRSGDLSVYWYQQSLDQGLQFLIQYYNGEERAKGNILERFSAQQFPDLHSELNLSSLELGDSALYFCASSVEGILNYGYTFGSGTRLTVV.

This clonotype was recorded many times. The chain joins TRBV5-1 to TRBJ1-2; unclear D gene. CDR1 SGHRS and CDR2 YFSETQ come from the germline V gene. The ends were cut back, 1 base at V and 4 bases at J, with 8 bases in the middle. CDR3 length: 13 amino acids. For the CDR3, the DNA is TGCGCCAGCAGCTTGTCTGGCGGCTATGGCTACACCTTC. Translated: CASSLSGGYGYTF.

The sample holds a few counts of this clonotype. The chain is built from TRBV4-3 and TRBJ1-1; D gene ambiguous. CDR1 and CDR2 (germline): LGHNA, YSLEER. V lost 1 base and J 3 bases, leaving 9 bases between the germline ends. The CDR3 runs 14 residues. CDR3 in amino acids: CASSQGHSYTEAFF. CDR3 sequence (DNA): TGCGCCAGCAGCCAAGGGCACTCCTACACTGAAGCTTTCTTT.